This T cell receptor beta chain was identified in a study of blood T cell repertoires in COVID-19. Study as a whole: Specimens from acute and convalescent COVID-19 originated in the United States, Italy and Spain.

Germline V CDR1 and CDR2: SGHTA, FQGTGA. CDR3 length equals 14 residues. V lost 2 bases to trimming and J lost 2 bases; unmatched junction nucleotides: 0. The table came from immunoSEQ multiplex PCR; TCRdb's copy has only in-frame clones and leaves some out. The sample lists 250,000 to 300,000 clones, 75% to 90% seen once, with roughly 13% in the top ten. This rearrangement joins TRBV7-3 to TRBJ2-5; 9 positions match TRBD2. The source of this sequence is a woman in her seventies with COVID-19, enrolled during active disease. Input material: peripheral blood. CDR3 sequence: CASSLLAGQETQYF. CDR3 nucleotides: TGTGCCAGCAGCTTACTAGCGGGGCAAGAGACCCAGTACTTC.